Given below is one T cell receptor (beta chain) in context. Its target is unknown. Germline loops: CDR1 DFQATT, CDR2 SNEGSKA (reference sequence). V lost 5 bases and J 4 bases, leaving 21 bases between the germline ends. This CDR3 spans 16 amino acids. The data are from a study of response to subunit inactivated influenza vaccine. General study points: Authors suggested few new T cells are recruited by each seasonal influenza vaccination.

A single record per CDR3 protein comes from TCRdb applying MiXCR to the RT-PCR reads. The sample yields 650,000 to 800,000 distinct CDR3 sequences, approximately 15% seen once. This material consisted of PBMCs from blood, taken less than 15 days before vaccination. The gene calls are TRBV20-1 and TRBJ2-1; D is tentatively TRBD1 or TRBD2 (6 bases each). This clonotype originated in a man aged 45-60 years who received an inactivated influenza vaccine. CDR3: CSAPDPGAPRYNEQFF. In DNA, the CDR3 is TGCAGTGCTCCCGACCCGGGGGCCCCCAGATACAATGAGCAGTTCTTC.